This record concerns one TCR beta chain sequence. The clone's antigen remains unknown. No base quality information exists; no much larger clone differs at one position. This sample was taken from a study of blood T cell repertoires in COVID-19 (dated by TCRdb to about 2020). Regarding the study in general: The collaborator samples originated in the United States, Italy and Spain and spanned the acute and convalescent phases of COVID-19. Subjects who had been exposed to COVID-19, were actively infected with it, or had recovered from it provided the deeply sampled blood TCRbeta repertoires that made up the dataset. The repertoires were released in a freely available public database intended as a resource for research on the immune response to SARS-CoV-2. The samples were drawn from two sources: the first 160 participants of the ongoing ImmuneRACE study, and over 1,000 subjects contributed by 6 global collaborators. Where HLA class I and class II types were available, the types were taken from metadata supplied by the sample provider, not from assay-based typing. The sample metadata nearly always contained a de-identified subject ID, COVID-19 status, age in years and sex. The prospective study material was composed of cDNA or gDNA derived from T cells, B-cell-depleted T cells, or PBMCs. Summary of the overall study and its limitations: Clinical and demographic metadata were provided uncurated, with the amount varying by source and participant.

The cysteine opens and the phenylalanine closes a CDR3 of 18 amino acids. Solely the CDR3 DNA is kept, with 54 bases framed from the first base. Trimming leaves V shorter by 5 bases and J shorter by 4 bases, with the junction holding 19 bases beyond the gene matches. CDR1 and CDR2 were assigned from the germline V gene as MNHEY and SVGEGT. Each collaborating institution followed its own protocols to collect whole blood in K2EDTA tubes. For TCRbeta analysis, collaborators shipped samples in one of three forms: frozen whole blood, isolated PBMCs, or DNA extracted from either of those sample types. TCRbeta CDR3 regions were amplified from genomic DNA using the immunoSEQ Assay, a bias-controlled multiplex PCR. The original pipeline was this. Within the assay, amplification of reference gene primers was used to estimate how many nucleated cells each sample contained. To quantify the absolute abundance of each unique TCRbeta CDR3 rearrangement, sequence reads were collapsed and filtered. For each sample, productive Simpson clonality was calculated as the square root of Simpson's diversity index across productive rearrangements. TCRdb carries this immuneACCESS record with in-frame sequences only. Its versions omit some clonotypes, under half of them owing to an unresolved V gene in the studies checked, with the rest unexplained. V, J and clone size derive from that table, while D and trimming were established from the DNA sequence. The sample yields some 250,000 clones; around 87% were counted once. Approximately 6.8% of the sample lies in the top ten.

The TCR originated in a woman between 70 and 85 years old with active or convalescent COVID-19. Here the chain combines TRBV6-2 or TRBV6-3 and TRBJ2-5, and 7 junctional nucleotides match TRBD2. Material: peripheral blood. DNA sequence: TGTGCCAGCAGTCCCCCCCGGCGACTAGCTGTGGGAGGAGAGACCCAGTACTTC. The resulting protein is CASSPPRRLAVGGETQYF.